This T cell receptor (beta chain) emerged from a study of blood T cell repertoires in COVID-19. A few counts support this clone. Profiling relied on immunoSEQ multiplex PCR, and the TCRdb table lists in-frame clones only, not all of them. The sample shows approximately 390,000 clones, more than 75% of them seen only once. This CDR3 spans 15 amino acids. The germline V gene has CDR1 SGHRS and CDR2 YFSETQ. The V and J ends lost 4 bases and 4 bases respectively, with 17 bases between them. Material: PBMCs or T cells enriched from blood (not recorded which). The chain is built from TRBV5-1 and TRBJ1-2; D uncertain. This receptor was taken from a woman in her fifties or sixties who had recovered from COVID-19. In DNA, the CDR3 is TGCGCCAGCAGCCCACAAGACGGGGAGTCCTATGGCTACACCTTC. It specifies CASSPQDGESYGYTF.